Below, 15 T cell receptor beta chains from the same sample are listed, as sequenced in a study of blood T cell repertoires in COVID-19. This table comes from immunoSEQ multiplex PCR, and its TCRdb copy is limited to in-frame clones, with some not included. Among about 350,000 clones listed, about 90% were seen once. Sequencing was done on a sample of peripheral blood. The receptors here all came from a woman aged 50 to 65 with COVID-19, enrolled during active disease.

The rearrangement joins TRBV6-6 to TRBJ1-2, with D possibly TRBD1 on 6 matching bases. There are 14 residues in the CDR3. The germline CDR1 and CDR2 sequences are MNHNY and SVGAGI (reference sequence). V was cut by 5 bases and J by 1 base, with 11 bases left in between. CDR3 sequence reads: CASSPRQDNYGYTF. The CDR3, as DNA: TGTGCCAGCAGTCCGCGACAGGATAACTATGGCTACACCTTC.

V is TRBV7-3 and J is TRBJ2-3, with TRBD2 matching 7 bases. The CDR3 totals 16 residues. After removal of 1 base from V and 3 bases from J, the junction contained 7 bases not matched to a gene. Per germline, CDR1 SGHTA and CDR2 FQGTGA. The CDR3 sequence: CASSLSVGLHTDTQYF. In nucleotides, the CDR3 is TGTGCCAGCAGCTTAAGTGTGGGACTACATACAGATACGCAGTATTTT.

This chain links TRBV7-8 with TRBJ2-3; TRBD1 might be the D (5 bases). V dropped 4 bases and J dropped 0 bases, with 8 bases sitting between them. This CDR3 is 14 amino acids long. CDR1 and CDR2 from the germline V gene are SGHVS and FQNEAQ. The CDR3 DNA reads TGTGCCAGCAGCTCCGGACAAAGCACAGATACGCAGTATTTT. This translates into CASSSGQSTDTQYF.

This chain links TRBV19 with TRBJ1-5, with D unresolved. Germline CDR1 and CDR2: LNHDA and SQIVND (reference sequence). Trimming pared 9 bases from V and 4 bases from J, leaving 16 bases between. CDR3 size: 14 residues. DNA of the CDR3: TGTGCCAGCACAACCGGGAGTCATAATCAGCCCCAGCATTTT. This gives the protein CASTTGSHNQPQHF.

CDR3 bases: TGTGCCAGCTCACCGCGGGGGTGGGGCACTGAAGCTTTCTTT. Translated, it gives CASSPRGWGTEAFF. V is TRBV18 and J is TRBJ1-1, with D maybe TRBD1 (5 bases). The V end lost 3 bases, the J end lost 4 bases, and 12 bases lay between the germline ends. CDR3 length: 14 amino acids. From germline, CDR1 is KGHSH and CDR2 LQKENI.

The genes are TRBV7-9 and TRBJ2-7; 11 positions agree with TRBD2. CDR3 length: 18 amino acids. V shed 5 bases, J shed 1 base, and the junction held 13 bases outside the gene matches. Germline V lookup: CDR1 SEHNR, CDR2 FQNEAQ (reference sequence). CDR3 DNA sequence: TGTGCCAGCAGCCCTCAACGCCCCACTAGCGGGAGTTCCTACGAGCAGTACTTC. Translation: CASSPQRPTSGSSYEQYF.

This clone has a count of ten or more. The V and J genes are TRBV4-2 and TRBJ2-1, with TRBD2 identical over 14 bases. Germline lookup yields CDR1 LGHNA and CDR2 YNFKEQ. The CDR3 consists of 15 residues. V gave up 5 bases and J gave up 11 bases; unmatched junction bases: 8. The CDR3 DNA sequence: TGTGCCAGCAGCATCCCCGGGACTAGCGGGAGCCAGCAGTTCTTC. The encoded protein is CASSIPGTSGSQQFF.

The CDR3 DNA reads TGCGCCAGCAGCCTAGAAGGGGCGGGAGGGCCACAAGAGACCCAGTACTTC. It yields the protein CASSLEGAGGPQETQYF. This sequence joins TRBV4-1 and TRBJ2-5; 9 bases fit TRBD2. V shed 4 bases, J shed 2 bases, and the junction held 11 bases outside the gene matches. The CDR3 consists of 17 residues. The germline V gene has CDR1 MGHRA and CDR2 YSYEKL.

This chain uses TRBV11-3 with TRBJ2-1; 7 nucleotides match TRBD2. V trimming: 5 bases; J trimming: 10 bases; junction bases outside the gene matches: 17. There are 16 residues in the CDR3. CDR1 is SGHNT, CDR2 YENEEA, per germline. The CDR3 sequence: CASSPGRVAGLGEQFF. The CDR3 nucleotides read TGTGCCAGCAGCCCCGGGAGAGTAGCGGGTCTCGGAGAGCAGTTCTTC.

The chain joins TRBV19 to TRBJ2-5; unclear D gene. CDR3 length: 12 residues. Looked up from germline, CDR1 is LNHDA and CDR2 is SQIVND (reference sequence). The V end was cut by 5 bases, the J end by 1 base, with 5 bases between. CDR3 in DNA: TGTGCCAGTAGTCACATCCAAGAGACCCAGTACTTC. Translated, it gives CASSHIQETQYF.

This chain links TRBV7-6 with TRBJ2-7, with TRBD2 as a possible D gene (6 bases). The germline V gene has CDR1 SGHVS and CDR2 FNYEAQ. V was trimmed by 2 bases and J by 0 bases, leaving 11 bases between them. The CDR3 consists of 15 residues. The CDR3 loop is CASSLYGSGSYEQYF. CDR3 bases: TGTGCCAGCAGCTTATATGGTAGCGGCTCCTACGAGCAGTACTTC.

The rearrangement uses TRBV5-1 and TRBJ1-2, with D possibly TRBD1 on 6 matching bases. Germline V gene sequence: CDR1 SGHRS, CDR2 YFSETQ. Trimming removed 0 bases at V and 3 bases at J, with 12 bases between. This CDR3 spans 15 amino acids. The CDR3 DNA sequence: TGCGCCAGCAGCTTGGGACAGGTTTTTTACTATGGCTACACCTTC. This translates into CASSLGQVFYYGYTF.

V is TRBV6-5 and J is TRBJ1-3, with D unresolved. The CDR3 consists of 14 residues. The germline V gene encodes CDR1 MNHEY and CDR2 SVGAGI. V was cut by 4 bases and J by 1 base, with 8 bases left in between. CDR3 DNA sequence: TGTGCCAGCAGTTCGGAGGTTTCTGGAAACACCATATATTTT. Translating it yields CASSSEVSGNTIYF.

The gene calls are TRBV5-4 and TRBJ2-7; a possible D gene is TRBD1 (5 bases). Trimming took off 3 bases at V and 3 bases at J, with 19 bases between the two ends. The CDR3 runs 16 residues. The germline CDR1 and CDR2 sequences are SGHNT and YYREEE (reference sequence). CDR3 in amino acids: CASSSSVWADSYEQYF. The CDR3 DNA sequence: TGTGCCAGCAGCTCCTCGGTTTGGGCCGACAGCTACGAGCAGTACTTC.

The chain has TRBV16 and TRBJ2-1; D is possibly TRBD2 (5 bases). There are 16 residues in the CDR3. The ends were cut back, 7 bases at V and 0 bases at J, with 16 bases in the middle. Germline V gives CDR1 KGHSY, CDR2 FQNENV. The CDR3 DNA is TGTGCCAGCACCGAGAGGGTGGCCACCTCCTACAATGAGCAGTTCTTC. Protein sequence: CASTERVATSYNEQFF.